A selection of T cell receptor beta chains follows, all from one sample in a study of shared clonotypes between healthy human individuals. Repertoires were generated with immunoSEQ multiplex PCR, while TCRdb's copy carries only in-frame clones and drops some. In the table there are 630,000 or so clones, roughly 98% of which are singletons. The sample taken for sequencing was naive CD8+ T cells sorted from blood. These receptors came from a man aged 30 to 45 in good health. Each CDR3 is given with its conserved first and last residue. D genes are given only for firm matches. The size entry is marked missing in some rows and otherwise reads once, few, many or a size class.

clone size	V gene	D gene	J gene	CDR3 protein	CDR3 DNA
-	TRBV18	-	TRBJ2-2	CASSPSNLVSTGELFF	TGTGCCAGCTCACCATCCAACCTAGTTTCCACCGGGGAGCTGTTTTTT
-	TRBV28	-	TRBJ2-6	CASRDGSSGANVLTF	TGTGCCAGCAGAGACGGGAGCTCTGGGGCCAACGTCCTGACTTTC
-	TRBV29-1	-	TRBJ2-1	CSVDGFWRSNEQFF	TGCAGCGTTGATGGGTTTTGGCGGAGCAATGAGCAGTTCTTC
-	TRBV29-1	-	TRBJ2-1	CSVDGLMGLRNEQFF	TGCAGCGTTGATGGGCTCATGGGGCTTCGCAATGAGCAGTTCTTC
-	TRBV4-1	TRBD2	TRBJ2-1	CASSQEPRGLAGGEQFF	TGCGCCAGCAGCCAAGAACCGCGGGGACTAGCGGGAGGTGAGCAGTTCTTC
-	TRBV7-9	-	TRBJ1-5	CASREGDNQPQHF	TGTGCCAGCAGGGAAGGGGACAATCAGCCCCAGCATTTT
once	TRBV29-1	-	TRBJ2-7	CSVEMGSREQYF	TGCAGCGTTGAAATGGGGTCTCGGGAGCAGTACTTC
-	TRBV7-2	TRBD2	TRBJ2-7	CASTLLAGASYEQYF	TGTGCCAGCACCCTTCTAGCGGGAGCTAGCTACGAGCAGTACTTC
-	TRBV5-1	TRBD2	TRBJ2-1	CASSLGGLREVGNEQFF	TGCGCCAGCAGCTTGGGCGGATTGCGGGAGGTCGGCAATGAGCAGTTCTTC
-	TRBV5-1	-	TRBJ1-1	CASSLADTEAFF	TGCGCCAGCAGCTTGGCGGACACTGAAGCTTTCTTT
-	TRBV29-1	-	TRBJ1-2	CSVLLAGDRYGYTF	TGCAGCGTCTTACTGGCAGGCGACCGGTATGGCTACACCTTC
-	TRBV28	TRBD2	TRBJ2-1	CASNTPPGTTYNEQFF	TGTGCCAGCAACACCCCACCCGGGACTACGTACAATGAGCAGTTCTTC
-	TRBV13	TRBD2	TRBJ2-3	CASSSTAGGQYF	TGTGCCAGCAGCTCCACAGCGGGAGGGCAGTATTTT
-	TRBV7-6	-	TRBJ2-2	CASSLLGPRTGELFF	TGTGCCAGCAGCCTGCTCGGGCCCCGGACCGGGGAGCTGTTTTTT
-	TRBV5-6	-	TRBJ2-7	CASSFTGATYEQYF	TGTGCCAGCAGCTTCACCGGGGCCACCTACGAGCAGTACTTC
once	TRBV5-1	TRBD1	TRBJ1-1	CASSSPGTGPEAFF	TGCGCCAGCAGCAGTCCCGGGACAGGGCCTGAAGCTTTCTTT
-	TRBV6-5	-	TRBJ1-2	CASGYNRDGYTF	TGTGCCAGCGGCTACAACAGGGATGGCTACACCTTC
-	TRBV29-1	TRBD1	TRBJ2-1	CSGDSFSYNEQFF	TGCAGCGGGGACAGTTTCTCCTACAATGAGCAGTTCTTC
once	TRBV6-1	-	TRBJ1-5	CASSQERGHFSNQPQHF	TGTGCCAGCAGTCAAGAGAGAGGACATTTTAGCAATCAGCCCCAGCATTTT
-	TRBV6-5	-	TRBJ2-7	CASSYAGYEQYF	TGTGCCAGCAGTTACGCCGGGTACGAGCAGTACTTC
-	TRBV12-5	-	TRBJ2-5	CASGLEGEAQYF	TGTGCTAGTGGTTTGGAGGGGGAGGCCCAGTACTTC
once	TRBV7-9	-	TRBJ2-7	CASSNSGAAYEQYF	TGTGCCAGCAGCAATTCAGGGGCAGCCTACGAGCAGTACTTC
-	TRBV7-9	-	TRBJ2-4	CASSLAGLGKNIQYF	TGTGCCAGCAGCTTAGCAGGATTGGGCAAAAACATTCAGTACTTC
-	TRBV6-5	-	TRBJ2-2	CASSYATSNTGELFF	TGTGCCAGCAGTTACGCTACATCGAACACCGGGGAGCTGTTTTTT
-	TRBV15	-	TRBJ1-5	CATSRGSTTYQPQHF	TGTGCCACCAGCAGAGGCAGCACAACTTATCAGCCCCAGCATTTT
-	TRBV27	TRBD2	TRBJ2-7	CASKRVAGGPPNPYEQYF	TGTGCCAGCAAGAGGGTAGCGGGAGGCCCTCCAAATCCCTACGAGCAGTACTTC
-	TRBV5-6	TRBD2	TRBJ2-1	CASGKGLAVYNEQFF	TGTGCCAGCGGCAAGGGACTAGCGGTATACAATGAGCAGTTCTTC
-	TRBV29-1	TRBD2	TRBJ2-1	CSVGTSGYNEQFF	TGCAGCGTTGGGACTAGCGGGTACAATGAGCAGTTCTTC
-	TRBV7-2	-	TRBJ1-1	CASSFPVGNTEAFF	TGTGCCAGCAGCTTCCCAGTCGGGAACACTGAAGCTTTCTTT
-	TRBV7-9	TRBD2	TRBJ2-3	CASSPLAGGHTDTQYF	TGTGCCAGCAGTCCACTAGCGGGGGGCCACACAGATACGCAGTATTTT
-	TRBV6-5	-	TRBJ2-7	CASSPHPIREQYF	TGTGCCAGCAGTCCCCACCCCATCCGCGAGCAGTACTTC
-	TRBV23-1	-	TRBJ1-1	CASSQSPGNTEAFF	TGCGCCAGCAGTCAATCGCCGGGGAACACTGAAGCTTTCTTT
once	TRBV27	-	TRBJ2-2	CASSLMPPPASPGELFF	TGTGCCAGCAGTCTAATGCCCCCTCCCGCCTCACCCGGGGAGCTGTTTTTT
-	TRBV11-3	-	TRBJ2-7	CASSPIGGREQYF	TGTGCCAGCAGCCCGATAGGAGGGCGCGAGCAGTACTTC
-	TRBV4-3	-	TRBJ1-1	CASSQVGAEAFF	TGCGCCAGCAGCCAAGTGGGGGCAGAAGCTTTCTTT
-	TRBV6-1	-	TRBJ2-5	CASSDPRYQETQYF	TGTGCCAGCAGTGATCCCAGGTACCAAGAGACCCAGTACTTC
-	TRBV10-3	-	TRBJ2-7	CAISPPLRSSYEQYF	TGTGCCATCAGTCCGCCCCTCAGGAGCTCCTACGAGCAGTACTTC
-	TRBV7-2	-	TRBJ2-7	CASSLGGGSYEQYF	TGTGCCAGCAGCTTAGGAGGGGGCTCCTACGAGCAGTACTTC
-	TRBV10-3	-	TRBJ2-6	CAISEGWGSGANVLTF	TGTGCCATCAGTGAGGGATGGGGCTCTGGGGCCAACGTCCTGACTTTC
-	TRBV7-3	-	TRBJ2-7	CASSLGPSYEQYF	TGTGCCAGCAGCCTAGGCCCGTCCTACGAGCAGTACTTC
-	TRBV9	-	TRBJ2-7	CASSPRDDYEQYF	TGTGCCAGCAGCCCACGGGACGACTACGAGCAGTACTTC
-	TRBV5-4	-	TRBJ1-2	CASSTPSDGYTF	TGTGCCAGCAGCACGCCATCGGATGGCTACACCTTC
-	TRBV6-5	TRBD1	TRBJ2-7	CASRYPGQGAYEQYF	TGTGCCAGCAGGTATCCGGGACAGGGGGCCTACGAGCAGTACTTC
-	TRBV6-5	-	TRBJ2-1	CASSYSGSGSEQFF	TGTGCCAGCAGTTATTCCGGCTCCGGGAGTGAGCAGTTCTTC
-	TRBV15	TRBD2	TRBJ2-3	CATSRVEAGGSDTQYF	TGTGCCACCAGCAGAGTGGAAGCGGGAGGGTCAGATACGCAGTATTTT
once	TRBV7-2	TRBD1	TRBJ2-5	CASSLRTGAPAQETQYF	TGTGCCAGCAGCTTAAGGACAGGGGCCCCCGCTCAAGAGACCCAGTACTTC
-	TRBV27	-	TRBJ2-7	CASMRGSYEQYF	TGTGCCAGCATGCGGGGAAGCTACGAGCAGTACTTC
-	TRBV9	-	TRBJ1-2	CASSVQGFGPYGYTF	TGTGCCAGCAGCGTACAGGGATTTGGCCCCTATGGCTACACCTTC
-	TRBV7-9	-	TRBJ2-1	CASSSGQINYNEQFF	TGTGCCAGCAGCTCCGGACAGATAAACTACAATGAGCAGTTCTTC
-	TRBV7-3	-	TRBJ1-1	CASSLNVGNTEAFF	TGTGCCAGCAGCTTAAACGTAGGAAACACTGAAGCTTTCTTT
-	TRBV4-3	-	TRBJ2-5	CASSQDWRGRDGKNRETQYF	TGCGCCAGCAGCCAAGACTGGAGGGGGCGGGACGGTAAAAATAGGGAGACCCAGTACTTC
-	TRBV25-1	TRBD2	TRBJ2-7	CASSDGGLVTGEQYF	TGTGCCAGCAGTGATGGGGGACTAGTGACGGGAGAGCAGTACTTC
-	TRBV2	TRBD1	TRBJ2-7	CASSEAGDSSYEQYF	TGTGCCAGCAGTGAAGCTGGGGACAGCTCATACGAGCAGTACTTC